Listed below are T cell receptor beta chains from one sample, sequenced in a study of cytomegalovirus exposure and HLA in healthy donors. Profiled with immunoSEQ multiplex PCR; TCRdb holds only in-frame clones, not every one. Of about 220,000 clones listed, 75% to 90% were seen once; the top ten hold more than 13%. The source material was PBMCs. The receptors were sampled from a young woman in good health and CMV-seropositive. CDR3s include the opening cysteine and the closing phenylalanine or tryptophan. D genes are given only for firm matches. Clone size is given for some rows only: seen once, a few or many times, or a class if the clone is expanded.

J,V,D,size,CDR3,DNA
TRBJ2-1,TRBV2,NA,NA,CASKPGRFF,TGTGCCAGCAAGCCTGGGAGGTTCTTC
TRBJ2-7,TRBV10-1,NA,few,CASSEGRGTYEQYF,TGCGCCAGCAGTGAGGGACGGGGCACCTACGAGCAGTACTTC
TRBJ1-3,TRBV9,NA,NA,CASSPTGTGNTIYF,TGTGCCAGCAGCCCTACAGGGACTGGAAACACCATATATTTT
TRBJ1-2,TRBV6-1,NA,NA,CASTGTLYGYTF,TGTGCCAGCACCGGGACCCTCTATGGCTACACCTTC
TRBJ2-7,TRBV7-8,NA,NA,CASSVNGIWTYEQYF,TGTGCCAGCAGCGTGAACGGCATTTGGACCTACGAGCAGTACTTC
TRBJ1-2,TRBV27,NA,NA,CASSLGGGVGYTF,TGTGCCAGCAGCTTGGGGGGGGGCGTTGGCTACACCTTC
TRBJ2-1,TRBV11-3,TRBD2,NA,CASSPDTSGKYNEQFF,TGTGCCAGCAGTCCAGATACTAGCGGTAAATACAATGAGCAGTTCTTC
TRBJ2-1,TRBV5-1,NA,NA,CASSLGVGANNEQFF,TGCGCCAGCAGCTTGGGAGTGGGAGCGAATAATGAGCAGTTCTTC
TRBJ1-2,TRBV29-1,NA,NA,CSVVSGTTYGYTF,TGCAGCGTTGTATCTGGGACAACCTATGGCTACACCTTC
TRBJ1-2,TRBV2,NA,NA,CASTTGGVYGYTF,TGTGCCAGCACGACAGGAGGGGTCTATGGCTACACCTTC
TRBJ2-7,TRBV15,NA,NA,CATRDITSEGTYEQYF,TGTGCCACCAGGGACATCACATCCGAGGGGACCTACGAGCAGTACTTC
TRBJ1-1,TRBV11-2,NA,NA,CASSETMGPPLNTEAFF,TGTGCCAGCAGCGAAACGATGGGACCCCCATTGAACACTGAAGCTTTCTTT
TRBJ1-2,TRBV6-5,NA,once,CASSYERDGTFYGYTF,TGTGCCAGCAGTTACGAGCGGGACGGAACTTTCTATGGCTACACCTTC
TRBJ1-1,TRBV5-1,NA,NA,CASSLVRGEAFF,TGCGCCAGCAGCTTGGTACGGGGTGAAGCTTTCTTT
TRBJ2-5,TRBV6-5,NA,NA,CASSYGRGVRETQYF,TGTGCCAGCAGTTATGGAAGAGGAGTTCGAGAGACCCAGTACTTC
TRBJ1-2,TRBV5-1,NA,NA,CASSEPSYGGYGYTF,TGCGCCAGCAGTGAGCCGTCATACGGGGGCTATGGCTACACCTTC
TRBJ1-1,TRBV11-2,NA,NA,CASSLFGGSTEAFF,TGTGCCAGCAGCTTATTCGGGGGTAGCACTGAAGCTTTCTTT
TRBJ1-4,TRBV2,NA,NA,CASSMGTINEKLFF,TGTGCCAGCAGTATGGGTACGATTAATGAAAAACTGTTTTTT
TRBJ2-5,TRBV15,NA,NA,CATSRDSLAGKYF,TGTGCCACCAGCAGGGACTCTCTAGCCGGGAAGTACTTC
TRBJ1-2,TRBV6-1,TRBD1,NA,CASSELRGHYGYTF,TGTGCCAGCAGTGAACTCAGGGGGCACTATGGCTACACCTTC
TRBJ1-1,TRBV6-5,TRBD1,NA,CASSRGQALNTEAFF,TGTGCCAGCAGTCGCGGACAGGCGCTGAACACTGAAGCTTTCTTT
TRBJ2-2,TRBV2,TRBD1,NA,CATQQGAVATGELFF,TGTGCCACCCAACAGGGGGCAGTCGCCACCGGGGAGCTGTTTTTT
TRBJ1-2,TRBV6-5,NA,NA,CASSYKISGGGYTF,TGTGCCAGCAGTTACAAGATTTCGGGCGGTGGCTACACCTTC
TRBJ1-1,TRBV2,TRBD1,NA,CASSEQGAGVVAFF,TGTGCCAGCAGTGAGCAGGGGGCGGGGGTTGTAGCTTTCTTT
TRBJ2-1,TRBV4-1,TRBD1,once,CASSQGLWQGATGNEQFF,TGCGCCAGCAGCCAAGGACTCTGGCAGGGGGCAACAGGAAATGAGCAGTTCTTC
TRBJ1-5,TRBV7-2,NA,NA,CASSLGQPQHF,TGTGCCAGCAGCTTGGGGCAGCCCCAGCATTTT
TRBJ2-1,TRBV6-5,NA,NA,CASSYRPVDEQFF,TGTGCCAGCAGTTACCGTCCAGTAGATGAGCAGTTCTTC
TRBJ1-2,TRBV28,NA,few,CASSREGYGYTF,TGTGCCAGCAGCCGGGAGGGGTATGGCTACACCTTC
TRBJ1-4,TRBV4-3,NA,NA,CASSPKPGQLEKLFF,TGCGCCAGCAGCCCTAAACCGGGACAACTCGAAAAACTGTTTTTT
TRBJ2-7,TRBV6-6,TRBD1,many,CASRRGQESSYEQYF,TGTGCCAGCAGACGTGGACAGGAAAGCTCCTACGAGCAGTACTTC
TRBJ2-1,TRBV18,TRBD2,once,CASSTGGGNEQFF,TGTGCCAGCTCAACGGGAGGAGGCAATGAGCAGTTCTTC
TRBJ2-3,TRBV11-2,NA,NA,CASSSSTDTQYF,TGTGCCAGCAGCTCTTCCACAGATACGCAGTATTTT
TRBJ2-1,TRBV5-6,NA,NA,CASQRGDRDSDEQFF,TGTGCCAGCCAGCGGGGGGACAGGGACTCCGATGAGCAGTTCTTC
TRBJ1-1,TRBV6-4,NA,NA,CASSDGGQTEAFF,TGTGCCAGCAGTGACGGGGGGCAGACTGAAGCTTTCTTT
TRBJ1-5,TRBV7-8,NA,NA,CASSDGGQPQHF,TGTGCCAGCAGCGACGGAGGTCAGCCCCAGCATTTT
TRBJ1-2,TRBV6-5,NA,NA,CASSTPGSYGYTF,TGTGCCAGCAGTACTCCGGGTTCCTATGGCTACACCTTC
TRBJ1-2,TRBV6-1,NA,NA,CASNILGGYTF,TGTGCCAGCAATATTCTTGGCGGCTACACCTTC
TRBJ1-4,TRBV9,TRBD1,NA,CASSAWTGGGEKLFF,TGTGCCAGCAGCGCCTGGACAGGCGGCGGTGAAAAACTGTTTTTT
TRBJ2-7,TRBV25-1,TRBD2,NA,CASSEPLAGGPHEQYF,TGTGCCAGCAGTGAACCTCTAGCGGGAGGGCCCCACGAGCAGTACTTC
TRBJ1-1,TRBV2,TRBD1,few,CASSAGTGVTEAFF,TGTGCCAGCAGCGCCGGGACAGGGGTTACTGAAGCTTTCTTT
TRBJ2-1,TRBV7-2,NA,NA,CASSPDWSSYNEQFF,TGTGCCAGCAGCCCTGACTGGAGCTCCTACAATGAGCAGTTCTTC
TRBJ1-2,TRBV28,NA,few,CASSSGVRGYTF,TGTGCCAGCAGTTCCGGGGTACGAGGCTACACCTTC
TRBJ2-7,TRBV7-2,TRBD1,NA,CASSFGTGIYEQYF,TGTGCCAGCAGCTTTGGGACAGGAATCTACGAGCAGTACTTC
TRBJ2-7,TRBV4-2,TRBD1,NA,CASSQEIDRASSYEQYF,TGTGCCAGCAGCCAAGAAATCGACAGGGCTAGCTCCTACGAGCAGTACTTC
TRBJ1-1,TRBV5-6,NA,NA,CASSLGRGIDTEAFF,TGTGCCAGCAGCCTCGGGAGGGGGATCGACACTGAAGCTTTCTTT
TRBJ1-4,TRBV4-1,TRBD1,NA,CASSHRQGTNEKLFF,TGCGCCAGCAGCCACAGACAGGGGACTAATGAAAAACTGTTTTTT
TRBJ2-7,TRBV4-1,NA,NA,CASSQADFYEQYF,TGCGCCAGCAGCCAAGCGGACTTCTACGAGCAGTACTTC
TRBJ1-5,TRBV2,NA,NA,CASSEGWSNQPQHF,TGTGCCAGCAGTGAAGGTTGGAGCAATCAGCCCCAGCATTTT
TRBJ1-5,TRBV18,NA,once,CASSSSTGFSNQPQHF,TGTGCCAGCTCATCTTCTACAGGGTTTAGCAATCAGCCCCAGCATTTT
TRBJ1-2,TRBV9,NA,once,CASSLNRDGIYGYTF,TGTGCCAGCAGCCTAAATCGGGACGGTATCTATGGCTACACCTTC
TRBJ1-5,TRBV28,NA,many,CASRSLGYQPQHF,TGTGCCAGCAGGTCCCTCGGGTATCAGCCCCAGCATTTT
TRBJ2-1,TRBV5-4,TRBD2,NA,CASSAGTSEINEQFF,TGTGCCAGCAGCGCCGGGACTAGCGAAATAAATGAGCAGTTCTTC
TRBJ2-3,TRBV28,NA,NA,CASSTRGTDTQYF,TGTGCCAGCAGCACGAGGGGCACAGATACGCAGTATTTT
TRBJ2-3,TRBV5-4,NA,NA,CASRSDTNTDTQYF,TGTGCCAGCAGGTCGGACACAAACACAGATACGCAGTATTTT
TRBJ2-7,TRBV11-3,TRBD1,NA,CASSFAPGTANYEQYF,TGTGCCAGCAGCTTTGCCCCTGGGACAGCCAACTACGAGCAGTACTTC
TRBJ2-6,TRBV28,NA,NA,CASTDSSGANVLTF,TGTGCCAGCACAGACAGCTCTGGGGCCAACGTCCTGACTTTC
TRBJ2-1,TRBV10-2,TRBD2,NA,CASSPIGLADYNEQFF,TGCGCCAGCAGTCCTATAGGACTAGCGGACTACAATGAGCAGTTCTTC
TRBJ1-5,TRBV27,NA,NA,CASSLSSPEPNQPQHF,TGTGCCAGCAGTTTATCCAGTCCGGAGCCCAATCAGCCCCAGCATTTT